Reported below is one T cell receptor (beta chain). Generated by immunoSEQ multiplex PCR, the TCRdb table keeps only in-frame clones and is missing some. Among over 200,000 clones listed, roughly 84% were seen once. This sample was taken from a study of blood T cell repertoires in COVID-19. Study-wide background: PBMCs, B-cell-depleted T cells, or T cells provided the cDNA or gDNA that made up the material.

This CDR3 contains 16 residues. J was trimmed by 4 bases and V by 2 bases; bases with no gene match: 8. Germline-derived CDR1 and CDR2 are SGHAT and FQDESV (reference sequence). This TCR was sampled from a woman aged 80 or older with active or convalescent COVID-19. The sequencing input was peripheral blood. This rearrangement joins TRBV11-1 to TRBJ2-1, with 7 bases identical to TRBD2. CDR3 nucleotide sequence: TGTGCCAGCAGCTTAAGGTCTTGGGGGGGGTACAATGAGCAGTTCTTC. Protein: CASSLRSWGGYNEQFF.